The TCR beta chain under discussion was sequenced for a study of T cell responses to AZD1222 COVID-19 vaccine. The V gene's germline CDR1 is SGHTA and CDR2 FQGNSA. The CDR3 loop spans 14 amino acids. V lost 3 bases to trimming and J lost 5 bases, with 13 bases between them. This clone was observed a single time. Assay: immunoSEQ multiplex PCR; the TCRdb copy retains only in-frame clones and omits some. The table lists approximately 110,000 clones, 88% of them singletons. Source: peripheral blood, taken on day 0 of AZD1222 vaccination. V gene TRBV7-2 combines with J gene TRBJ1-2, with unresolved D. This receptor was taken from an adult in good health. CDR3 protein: CASSFRTDLYGYTF. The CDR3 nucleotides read TGTGCCAGCAGCTTCCGTACAGACCTGTATGGCTACACCTTC.